This TCR beta chain was sequenced during a study of control samples from healthy donors and cancer patients. Data came from immunoSEQ multiplex PCR; TCRdb stores just in-frame clones and leaves some out. The sample lists 25,000 to 35,000 clones; 94% were seen once. V was cut by 3 bases and J by 0 bases, with 17 bases left in between. The CDR3 covers 17 residues. In germline, CDR1 is LGHDT, CDR2 YNNKEL (reference sequence). V and J are TRBV3-1 (or the pseudogene TRBV3-2) and TRBJ1-1, with D tentatively TRBD1 (6 bases). Sequencing used blood. The sequence derives from a man aged 55 to 69 in good health. In DNA form, the CDR3 reads TGTGCCAGCAGCCAGCATCCCAGGGGATCAGTGAACACTGAAGCTTTCTTT. This encodes CASSQHPRGSVNTEAFF.